A single sample gave rise to the 13 T cell receptor beta chains below, sequenced in a study of CD8 T cells in Susac syndrome. Reverse transcription of roughly 0.5 to 1 ug RNA used random hexamers. TCRdb recomputed calls from the immunoSEQ multiplex PCR reads with MiXCR, one row per CDR3 protein. Of some 200,000 distinct CDR3 sequences in the sample, around 95% were seen once. Sequenced material: CD4+ T cells from PBMCs. The receptor source for this set is a human donor with multiple sclerosis.

The chain joins TRBV9 to TRBJ2-7; TRBD1 agrees at 10 bases. Losses at the gene ends were 2 bases for V and 6 bases for J; bases not matched to a gene: 2. Germline loops: CDR1 SGDLS, CDR2 YYNGEE. There are 13 residues in the CDR3. CDR3 in DNA: TGTGCCAGCAGCGTTCGGGACAGGGGCGAGCAGTACTTC. It codes for CASSVRDRGEQYF.

The gene calls are TRBV5-1 and TRBJ1-2; a weak D match, TRBD1 (6 bases). Trimming removed 0 bases from V and 4 bases from J, with 16 bases in between. CDR1 is SGHRS and CDR2 is YFSETQ in the germline V gene. This CDR3 comprises 16 residues. The DNA of the CDR3 is TGCGCCAGCAGCTTGGCCGTGGGGGCTCCCTTCTATGGCTACACCTTC. Translation gives CASSLAVGAPFYGYTF.

This rearrangement joins TRBV4-1 to TRBJ2-1; possibly TRBD1 for D (5 bases). V was trimmed by 4 bases and J by 4 bases, leaving 26 bases between them. This CDR3 is built from 19 residues. Germline CDR1 and CDR2: MGHRA and YSYEKL. DNA of the CDR3: TGCGCCAGCAGCCCAAGCCGCCGGACCCAAGGTGGGGCGTACAATGAGCAGTTCTTC. This sequence encodes CASSPSRRTQGGAYNEQFF.

V is TRBV20-1 and J is TRBJ1-1; D ambiguous. V lost 2 bases and J 7 bases, leaving 14 bases between the germline ends. This CDR3 has 13 residues. Looked up from germline, CDR1 is DFQATT and CDR2 is SNEGSKA (reference sequence). The CDR3 DNA follows: TGCAGTGCTAGAATTTCTTCCGGCGGTGAAGCTTTCTTT. This codes for CSARISSGGEAFF.

This chain connects TRBV12-3 or TRBV12-4 to TRBJ2-5, with D hard to call. There are 14 residues in the CDR3. With 6 bases removed from V and 1 base from J, the gap between germline ends came to 12 bases. CDR3 in amino acids: CASSFGRTQETQYF. CDR3 DNA: TGTGCCAGCAGCTTCGGACGGACCCAAGAGACCCAGTACTTC.

This rearrangement joins TRBV3-1 to TRBJ2-3; TRBD2 matches at 14 bases. Germline trimming cut 1 base from V and 3 bases from J; bases unmatched to any gene: 6. Germline V gene data show CDR1 as LGHDT and CDR2 as YNNKEL (reference sequence). This CDR3 contains 18 residues. The CDR3 DNA follows: TGTGCCAGCAGCCAAGTGGGACTAGCGGGAGTTACTACAGATACGCAGTATTTT. Amino acids: CASSQVGLAGVTTDTQYF.

V usage is TRBV18 and J usage is TRBJ2-1, with no clear D. Per germline, CDR1 KGHSH and CDR2 LQKENI. This CDR3 is built from 14 residues. The V end was cut by 2 bases, the J end by 6 bases, with 11 bases between. This CDR3 is CASSPVSGTNEQFF. CDR3 bases: TGTGCCAGCTCACCAGTCAGTGGCACCAATGAGCAGTTCTTC. Drawing the rest from reference TRBV18 and TRBJ2-1, the complete variable domain is NAGVMQNPRHLVRRRGQEARLRCSPMKGHSHVYWYRQLPEEGLKFMVYLQKENIIDESGMPKERFSAEFPKEGPSILRIQQVVRGDSAAYFCASSPVSGTNEQFFGPGTRLTVL.

V and J are TRBV2 and TRBJ2-7, with 7 bases identical to TRBD1. The germline CDR1 and CDR2 sequences are SNHLY and FYNNEI. CDR3 size: 15 residues. Losses at the gene ends were 5 bases for V and 5 bases for J; bases not matched to a gene: 12. The CDR3 loop is CASSHDRVGFNEQYF. The CDR3 DNA is TGTGCCAGCAGTCACGACAGGGTTGGGTTCAACGAGCAGTACTTC.

This rearrangement joins TRBV28 to TRBJ2-5; a weak D match, TRBD1 (6 bases). Per the germline V gene, CDR1 is MDHEN and CDR2 is SYDVKM. Trimming left V 5 bases short and J 2 bases short, with 21 bases between. The CDR3 is 17 amino acids. The CDR3 loop reads CASSAGQLWARQETQYF. In DNA, the CDR3 is TGTGCCAGCAGTGCTGGACAGCTGTGGGCTCGGCAAGAGACCCAGTACTTC.

V and J are TRBV24-1 and TRBJ1-5, with D possibly TRBD1 on 5 matching bases. V lost 3 bases, J lost 3 bases, and 8 bases lay in between. CDR3 length: 14 residues. Looked up from germline, CDR1 is KGHDR and CDR2 is SFDVKD. The CDR3 DNA reads TGTGCCACCAGTGATGGGGCCACCAATCAGCCCCAGCATTTT. Its translation is CATSDGATNQPQHF.

The V gene is TRBV6-5, the J gene TRBJ2-3, with TRBD2 matching 12 bases. J lost 1 base, V lost 0 bases, and 2 bases had no gene match. CDR1 and CDR2 (germline): MNHEY, SVGAGI. The CDR3 loop spans 17 amino acids. In DNA form, the CDR3 reads TGTGCCAGCAGTTACTCTCGGACTAGCGGGGGCACAGATACGCAGTATTTT. As protein: CASSYSRTSGGTDTQYF.

This clonotype was observed once. The chain joins TRBV7-2 to TRBJ2-3, with TRBD2 matching 8 bases. The CDR3 is 18 residues long. Germline-derived CDR1 and CDR2 are SGHTA and FQGNSA. The ends lost 2 bases at V and 1 base at J; junction bases unmatched: 11. The CDR3 DNA reads TGTGCCAGCAGCTTAAGGGGGGCGGGGGGCCTCGGCACAGATACGCAGTATTTT. Amino acid sequence: CASSLRGAGGLGTDTQYF.

V gene TRBV5-1 combines with J gene TRBJ2-7; no firm D call. CDR1 is SGHRS, CDR2 YFSETQ, per germline. Trimming stripped 0 bases from V and 6 bases from J, with 16 bases between. The CDR3 is 15 amino acids. The CDR3 DNA reads as TGCGCCAGCAGCTTGGGTTCTATTCCTCCTTTCGAGCAGTACTTC. Translated, it gives CASSLGSIPPFEQYF.